The sequence of this T cell receptor (beta chain) was determined in a study of blood T cell repertoires in COVID-19. As for the study in general: Samples came from the United States, Italy and Spain, spanning acute and convalescent COVID-19. Nucleic acid was either cDNA or gDNA, and it came from T cells, B-cell-depleted T cells, or PBMCs.

The CDR3 totals 13 residues. With 9 bases removed from V and 6 bases from J, the gap between germline ends came to 17 bases. Germline V gives CDR1 ENHRY, CDR2 SYGVKD. Original analysis: Amplifying reference gene primers gave estimates of nucleated cell counts. The assay was immunoSEQ multiplex PCR, and TCRdb's table has in-frame clones only and misses some. V, J and clone size are taken as reported in that table, and D and trimming were inferred from the DNA itself. Here the sample spans fewer than 85,000 clones, about 88% being singletons. This sequence joins TRBV10-3 and TRBJ1-1; TRBD1 is a possible D gene (6 bases). The sequence came from a human donor in a cohort sampled during active COVID-19. Sequencing used peripheral blood. The CDR3 here is CAMAQGGFAEAFF. CDR3 DNA: TGTGCCATGGCACAAGGGGGATTCGCTGAAGCTTTCTTT.